This T cell receptor (beta chain) was obtained from a study of cytomegalovirus exposure and HLA in healthy donors. Regarding this clone: Its target is unknown.

Germline CDR1 and CDR2: MDHEN and SYDVKM. Deletions cut 3 bases from V and 7 bases from J, with 16 bases between. The CDR3 extends over 15 amino acids. Whole-study findings and limits: It was reportedly the case that the classifier diagnosed cytomegalovirus status with high specificity and sensitivity.

Primers: 60 Vbeta forward and 13 Jbeta reverse. Profiling relied on immunoSEQ multiplex PCR, and the TCRdb table lists in-frame clones only, not all of them. Its listing shows 200,000 to 250,000 clones. The sequenced sample consisted of PBMCs. This sequence originates from a woman in her thirties in good health and CMV-seropositive. V gene TRBV28 combines with J gene TRBJ1-5; weak D call: TRBD1 (6 bases). The DNA of the CDR3 is TGTGCCAGCAGTTTTACGAGCAGGGGTAACCAGCCCCAGCATTTT. Residues: CASSFTSRGNQPQHF.